The following is a TCR beta chain sequence with its context. What this receptor recognizes is not known. The sample holds no much larger clone one base away, and base qualities are not on file. This sample was taken from a study of shared clonotypes between healthy human individuals (dated by TCRdb to the early 2020s). A note on the overall study: The cohort comprised a couple of women and a few men aged 18 to 49 years. For each donor, CD4 naive and CD4 memory were each given three plates, CD8 naive was given two plates, and CD8 memory was given one plate. To estimate repertoire size and how much clonotype sharing occurs between individuals, the study deeply sequenced the blood TCR repertoires of roughly 5 healthy adults. Each donor's leukapheresis produced roughly between about 0.8 and 8.9 billion PBMCs. To increase sequencing depth and limit assay-specific biases, different laboratories used diverse techniques to prepare libraries and sequence TCR repertoires. Study-level results and caveats: Estimated clonotype richness was generally larger for naive than for memory subsets. Incomplete sequencing was indicated by rarefaction of sorted-subset datasets, despite the large sequencing depth. Sharing across a few donors was observed for about 4.8% of naive CD4, over 3% of naive CD8, 2.3% of memory CD4, and over 0.3% of memory CD8 clonotypes. Based on pairwise subsampling, the degree of clonotype sharing among donors was expected to be affected by sequencing depth. Sampling was limited to blood, and TCR repertoires in tissue likely differ from TCR repertoires in blood. Compared with non-shared clonotypes, the clonotypes found in all four sorted-subset donors had higher generation probabilities. The genetic and exposure-history diversity represented was limited by the small number of donors.

V is pared back by 2 bases and J by 0 bases, with 13 bases lying between the germline termini. The CDR3, cysteine through phenylalanine, is 16 amino acids long. Only the CDR3 region is kept as DNA, spanning 48 bases read in frame from base 1. The germline V gene encodes CDR1 SGHNT and CDR2 YYREEE (reference sequence). Donors were healthy HIV-negative adults with no recently reported acute infections or vaccinations. All donors were Caucasian adults living in Nashville, Tennessee, USA. Magnetic negative selection was used to enrich CD4+ T cells, after which naive cells were positively selected on CD45RA and the negative fraction became the memory subset. After blood collection by leukapheresis, PBMCs were isolated using Ficoll-Histopaque density gradient centrifugation and then cryopreserved in the vapor phase of liquid nitrogen. Analytical flow cytometry was used to check the purity and quantity of each magnetically sorted T cell population. Each sorted fraction had its genomic DNA isolated and then quantified by UV absorbance on a Nanodrop 2000c.

TCR CDR3 regions were amplified from genomic DNA by multiplex PCR using the deep immunoSEQ assay. Extracted genomic DNA from each cell subset was spread evenly across all wells of several immunoSEQ 96-well plates, with each plate serving as a replicate. For sorted subsets, each replicate PCR was loaded with roughly 190 ng genomic DNA, equivalent to 30,000 or so T cell genomes. The purified libraries were quantified using a Qubit 3.0 fluorometer, sized with a Bioanalyzer 2100, and then quantified again using the KAPA Library Quantification kit. Every immunoSEQ 96-well plate was sequenced on a separate single-read 150-cycle Illumina NextSeq 550 flow cell. Per the authors' processing: Because only junctional sequences without quality scores were contained in the immunoSEQ output, filtering matching that applied to full-length reads could not be performed. Sequences were annotated with PyIR, a Python wrapper for IgBLAST v1.9, using IMGT germline references to assign V/J genes and CDR3. Any read was removed if the V/J assignment was weak (E-value above 1e-6), the CDR3 was missing, or the read contained stop codons, out-of-frame junctions, or ambiguous translated residues. V3J clonotypes were defined as sequences sharing an identical inferred V gene, J gene, and CDR3 amino acid sequence. Percentage overlap between repertoires was calculated by dividing the number of shared unique clonotypes by the size of the smaller repertoire. Repertoire richness was assessed with RTK rarefaction, the Chao1 estimator, and Recon v2.1 estimates of unobserved clonotypes. Generation probabilities were computed with OLGA for all TCRbeta clonotypes obtained by the gDNA method from a few donors. Held by TCRdb, this immuneACCESS table contains in-frame sequences only and omits some clones. Under half of the omission traces to an unresolved V gene where checked; the cause of the rest is unknown. V, J and clone size are taken as reported in that table, and D and trimming were inferred from the DNA itself. This sample holds about 1,500,000 clones; more than 95% were observed only once. The biggest ten clones account for 0.95% to 1.5% of the sample.

The chain joins TRBV5-4 to TRBJ2-3, with the D gene uncertain. This clonotype originated in a man aged 25 to 40 in good health. Sequences were obtained from naive CD4+ T cells sorted from blood. The cell subset or site label on this specimen signifies: CD45RA+ positively selected. The sequence in DNA is TGTGCCAGCAGCTTTGCAAAGCTCAAGAGCACAGATACGCAGTATTTT. It translates to CASSFAKLKSTDTQYF.